The rows below give T cell receptor beta chains drawn from one sample of a study of blood T cell repertoires in COVID-19. TCRdb's copy holds only in-frame clones and misses some; the assay was immunoSEQ multiplex PCR. In the table there are about 200,000 clones, 80% to 90% of which are singletons. Sequenced input: peripheral blood. The receptor set was obtained from a woman of 80 years or more with acute or convalescent COVID-19. The CDR3 runs from the conserved cysteine through the conserved F or W. The D gene is left open where the match is weak. Rows give clone size only sometimes, using once, few, many, or a class for an expanded clone.

>.|few|TRBV28|TRBJ1-1
TGTGCCAGCAGTTTATTGGGTGGGCAGGCCACTGAAGCTTTCTTT
CASSLLGGQATEAFF
>TRBD2|.|TRBV5-4|TRBJ2-5
TGTGCCAGCAGCGTTCCGACTAGCGGTCAAGAGACCCAGTACTTC
CASSVPTSGQETQYF
>TRBD2|.|TRBV20-1|TRBJ2-7
TGCAGTGCTAGTCCTGGGACTAGCGGGATTTTTGACTACGAGCAGTACTTC
CSASPGTSGIFDYEQYF
>.|.|TRBV25-1|TRBJ2-3
TGTGCCAGCAGTGAACGAGACAGGAGGGATACGCAGTATTTT
CASSERDRRDTQYF
>.|.|TRBV3-1/TRBV3-2|TRBJ2-3
TGTGCCAGCAGCCAAGTTCCTTCAGCAGATACGCAGTATTTT
CASSQVPSADTQYF
>.|.|TRBV12-5|TRBJ1-2
TGTGCTAGTGGTTTGGGAGGGGGACGGCTGGTCTTC
CASGLGGGRLVF
>TRBD2|.|TRBV10-3|TRBJ2-3
TGTGCCATCAGTTCCGGACTAGCGTGGGTGGATACGCAGTATTTT
CAISSGLAWVDTQYF
>.|.|TRBV9|TRBJ2-7
TGTGCCAGCAGCGCCGGAGCAGCCTACGAGCAGTACTTC
CASSAGAAYEQYF
>.|few|TRBV6-5|TRBJ1-5
TGTGCCAGCAGTCAGGGTTTGAAGCCCCAGCATTTT
CASSQGLKPQHF
>.|few|TRBV2|TRBJ1-1
TGTGCCAGCAGTGAACGGGGACAATCAAACACTGAAGCTTTCTTT
CASSERGQSNTEAFF
>.|.|TRBV6-5|TRBJ1-2
TGTGCCAGCAGTTACTCGAGACAGAGCTATGGCTACACCTTC
CASSYSRQSYGYTF
>TRBD2|.|TRBV29-1|TRBJ2-1
TGCAGCGTTGTTTTAGCGGGAGCAATAAATGAGCAGTTCTTC
CSVVLAGAINEQFF
>TRBD2|.|TRBV6-5|TRBJ2-3
TGTGCCAGCAGTTACAGGCTAGCGGGAGGGCTTGATACGCAGTATTTT
CASSYRLAGGLDTQYF
>TRBD2|.|TRBV9|TRBJ2-5
TGTGCCAGCAGCGTGGGTGGGCAGCGGGAGGTGGAGACCCAGTACTTC
CASSVGGQREVETQYF
>TRBD2|.|TRBV7-2|TRBJ2-1
TGTGCCAGCAGCTTCAGCGGGAGATTTGGCAATGAGCAGTTCTTC
CASSFSGRFGNEQFF
>TRBD2|.|TRBV11-2|TRBJ2-1
TGTGCCAGCAGCTCCTTAGCGGGAGCCTACAATGAGCAGTTCTTC
CASSSLAGAYNEQFF
>TRBD1|.|TRBV7-8|TRBJ1-1
TGTGCCAGCAGCATATCGGGACAGAGAAGGACTGAAGCTTTCTTT
CASSISGQRRTEAFF
>.|.|TRBV2|TRBJ1-2
TGTGCCAGCAGCCCCTTGACAGCGCTCTATGGCTACACCTTC
CASSPLTALYGYTF
>TRBD2|.|TRBV28|TRBJ2-7
TGTGCCAGCACCATCACCGGGACTAGCGGTTTCTACGAGCAGTACTTC
CASTITGTSGFYEQYF
>.|.|TRBV29-1|TRBJ2-2
TGCAGCGTTGGTTTGGGGGAGGCCCGGGTTACCGGGGAGCTGTTTTTT
CSVGLGEARVTGELFF
>.|.|TRBV4-2|TRBJ1-5
TGTGCCAGCAGCCAATCCGGTTATCAGCCCCAGCATTTT
CASSQSGYQPQHF
>TRBD1|.|TRBV29-1|TRBJ1-2
TGCAGCGTTGAAAAGACAGGGGGCTATGGCTACACCTTC
CSVEKTGGYGYTF